This T cell receptor beta chain was retrieved from a study of T cells in Graves' hyperthyroidism and ophthalmopathy. Researchers took RNA transcripts and amplified the TCR beta CDR3 regions from them. First-round RT-PCR targeting the TCR CDR3 was performed with the HTBI primer set. One entry per CDR3 protein, called by TCRdb with MiXCR from the multiplex PCR reads. Here the sample spans about 520,000 distinct CDR3 sequences, around 22% being singletons. This clonotype was recorded at least ten times. With 0 bases removed from V and 2 bases from J, the gap between germline ends came to 16 bases. The CDR3 loop spans 17 amino acids. Germline V gene lookup returns CDR1 KGHSH and CDR2 LQKENI.

Sequenced sample: blood. This chain connects TRBV18 to TRBJ1-2; no definite D call. The TCR comes from a woman aged 25 to 39 with Graves' ophthalmopathy. CDR3 nucleotide sequence: TGTGCCAGCTCACCACCCAACACGGGCGCTGCGAACTATGGCTACACCTTC. It yields the protein CASSPPNTGAANYGYTF. Full variable domain (remainder filled in from reference TRBV18 and TRBJ1-2): NAGVMQNPRHLVRRRGQEARLRCSPMKGHSHVYWYRQLPEEGLKFMVYLQKENIIDESGMPKERFSAEFPKEGPSILRIQQVVRGDSAAYFCASSPPNTGAANYGYTFGSGTRLTVV.